This T cell receptor beta chain was recorded in a study of OX40 agonist ivuxolimab in advanced cancers. The assay was immunoSEQ multiplex PCR, and TCRdb's table has in-frame clones only and misses some. This table holds 90,000 to 150,000 clones, roughly nine tenths found once. V lost 0 bases, J lost 3 bases, and 5 bases lay in between. The CDR3 has 12 amino acids. Germline CDR1 reads GTSNPN; CDR2 reads SVGIG (reference sequence). The material sequenced was CD4+ or CD8+ T cells sorted from blood, taken in a trial of the OX40 agonist ivuxolimab. The TCR comes from an adult with an advanced solid tumor such as melanoma, head and neck, liver or kidney cancer. This chain uses TRBV30 with TRBJ1-2; D remains ambiguous. Written as DNA, the CDR3 is TGTGCCTGGAGTGTAGGTGACTATGGCTACACCTTC. Its translation: CAWSVGDYGYTF.